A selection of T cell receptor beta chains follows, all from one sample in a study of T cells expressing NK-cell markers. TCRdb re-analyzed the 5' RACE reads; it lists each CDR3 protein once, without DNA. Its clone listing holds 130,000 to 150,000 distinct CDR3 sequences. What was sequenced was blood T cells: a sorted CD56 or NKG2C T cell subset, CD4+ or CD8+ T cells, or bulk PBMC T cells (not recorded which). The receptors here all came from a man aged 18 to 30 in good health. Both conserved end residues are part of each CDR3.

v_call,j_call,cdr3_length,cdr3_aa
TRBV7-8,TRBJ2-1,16,CASSLGQLSSYNEQFF
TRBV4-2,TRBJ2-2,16,CASSQDLQGYTGELFF
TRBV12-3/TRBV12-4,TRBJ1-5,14,CASSPTGGGQPQHF
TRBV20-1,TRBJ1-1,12,CSEGRGVTEAFF
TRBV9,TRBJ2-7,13,CASGGDYSYEQYF
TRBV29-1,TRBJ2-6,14,CSVPGTSGANVLTF
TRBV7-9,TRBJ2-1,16,CASSSSTGVGTNEQFF
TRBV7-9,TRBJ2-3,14,CASSQGQGTDTQYF
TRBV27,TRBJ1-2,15,CASSPNTNHNYGYTF
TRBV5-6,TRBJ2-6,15,CASSFTRSGANVLTF
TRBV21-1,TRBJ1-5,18,CASSKGRGGGRLNQPQHF
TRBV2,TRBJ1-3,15,CASSAGTNSGNTIYF
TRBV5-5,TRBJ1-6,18,CASSLGPYTGTENSPLHF
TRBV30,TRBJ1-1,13,CAWAAGTGAEAFF
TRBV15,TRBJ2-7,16,CATSRDLRLADDEQYF
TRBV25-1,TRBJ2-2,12,CASSAGSRELFF
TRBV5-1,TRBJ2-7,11,CASSTGTFSYF
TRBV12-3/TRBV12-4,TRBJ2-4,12,CASQTAENIQYF
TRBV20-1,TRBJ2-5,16,CSARDPETGAVETQYF
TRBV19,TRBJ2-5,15,CASSSLTGASETQYF
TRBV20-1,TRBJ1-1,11,CSAKFGPEAFF
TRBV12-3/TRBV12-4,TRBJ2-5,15,CASSLLAGAEETQYF
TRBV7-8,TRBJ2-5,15,CASSLGGGSAETQYF
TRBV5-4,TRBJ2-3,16,CASSQLAGGPTDTQYF
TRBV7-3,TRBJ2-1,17,CASSPGLGREKYNEQFF
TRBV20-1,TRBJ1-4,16,CSAPGTGVATNEKLFF
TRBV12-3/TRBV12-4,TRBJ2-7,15,CASSFGTAISYEQYF
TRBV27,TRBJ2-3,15,CASSSPVASTDTQYF
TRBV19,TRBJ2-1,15,CASSPVAGVGNEQFF
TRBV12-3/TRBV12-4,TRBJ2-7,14,CASSTGTSSYEQYF
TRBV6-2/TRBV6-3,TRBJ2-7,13,CASSSGAPGEQYF
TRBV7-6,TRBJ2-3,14,CASSLGSRPDTQYF
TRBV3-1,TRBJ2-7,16,CASSQKAVGGSYEQYF
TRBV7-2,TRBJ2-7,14,CASSPFDGAYEQYF
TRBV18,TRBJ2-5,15,CASSRRDSTQETQYF
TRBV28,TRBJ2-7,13,CASSFTSMGEQYF
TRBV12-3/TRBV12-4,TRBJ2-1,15,CASSPASSSYNEQFF
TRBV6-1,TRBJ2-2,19,CASSPNFLAEAGNTGELFF
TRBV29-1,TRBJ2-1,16,CSVDAIAGQTYNEQFF
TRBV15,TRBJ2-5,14,CATSSQGGEETQYF
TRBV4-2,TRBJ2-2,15,CASSRTSGSSGELFF
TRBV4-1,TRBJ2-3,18,CASSQSPGSGGHTDTQYF
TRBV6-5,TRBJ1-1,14,CASRPYGENTEAFF
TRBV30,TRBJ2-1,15,CAWSVGQGSYNEQFF
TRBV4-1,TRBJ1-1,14,CASSQVRGNTEAFF
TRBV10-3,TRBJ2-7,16,CAISESGTSGSYEQYF
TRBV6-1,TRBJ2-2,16,CASSVFVGSGTGELFF
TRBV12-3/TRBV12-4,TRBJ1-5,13,CASGDYSNQPQHF
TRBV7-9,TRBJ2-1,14,CASSPPGRHNEQFF
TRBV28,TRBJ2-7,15,CASSPPREVSYEQYF
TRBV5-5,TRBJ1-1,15,CASSGEGAGITEAFF
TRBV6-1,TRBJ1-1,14,CASSVAGVGTEAFF
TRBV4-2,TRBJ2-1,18,CASSRGVSGGAMYNEQFF